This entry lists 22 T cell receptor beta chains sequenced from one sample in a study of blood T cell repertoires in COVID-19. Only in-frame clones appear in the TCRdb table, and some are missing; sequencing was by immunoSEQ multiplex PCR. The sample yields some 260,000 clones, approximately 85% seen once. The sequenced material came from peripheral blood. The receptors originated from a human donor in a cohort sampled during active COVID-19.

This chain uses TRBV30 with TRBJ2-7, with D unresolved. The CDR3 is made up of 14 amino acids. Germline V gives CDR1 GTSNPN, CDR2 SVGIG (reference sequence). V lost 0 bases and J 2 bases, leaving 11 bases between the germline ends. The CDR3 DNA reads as TGTGCCTGGAGTGTATTTCCAGGAACCTACGAGCAGTACTTC. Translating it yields CAWSVFPGTYEQYF. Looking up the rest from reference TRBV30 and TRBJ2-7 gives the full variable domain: SQTIHQWPATLVQPVGSPLSLECTVEGTSNPNLYWYRQAAGRGLQLLFYSVGIGQISSEVPQNLSASRPQDRQFILSSKKLLLSDSGFYLCAWSVFPGTYEQYFGPGTRLTVT.

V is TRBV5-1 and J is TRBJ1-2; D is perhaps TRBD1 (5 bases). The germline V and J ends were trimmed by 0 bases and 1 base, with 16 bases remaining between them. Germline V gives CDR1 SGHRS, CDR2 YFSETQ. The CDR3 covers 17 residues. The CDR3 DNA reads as TGCGCCAGCAGCTTGGGATGGGGGGACCAGGTTAACTATGGCTACACCTTC. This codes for CASSLGWGDQVNYGYTF.

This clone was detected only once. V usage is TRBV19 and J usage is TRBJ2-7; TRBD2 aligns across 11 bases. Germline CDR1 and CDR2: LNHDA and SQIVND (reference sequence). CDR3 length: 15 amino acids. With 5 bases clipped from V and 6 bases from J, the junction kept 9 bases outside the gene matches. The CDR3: CASSVRLAGNSEQYF. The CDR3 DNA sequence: TGTGCCAGTAGTGTGAGACTAGCGGGAAACAGCGAGCAGTACTTC.

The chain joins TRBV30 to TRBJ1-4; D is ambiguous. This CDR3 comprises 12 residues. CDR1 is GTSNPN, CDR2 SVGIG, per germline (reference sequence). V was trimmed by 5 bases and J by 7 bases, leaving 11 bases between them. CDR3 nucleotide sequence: TGTGCCTGGGGTTCTTCGGGTGAAAAACTGTTTTTT. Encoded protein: CAWGSSGEKLFF.

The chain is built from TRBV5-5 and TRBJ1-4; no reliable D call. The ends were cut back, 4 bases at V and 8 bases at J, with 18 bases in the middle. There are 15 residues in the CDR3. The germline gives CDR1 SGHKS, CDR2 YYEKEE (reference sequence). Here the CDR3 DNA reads TGTGCCAGCAGCCCATGGGTATCGGGGTTGGAAAAACTGTTTTTT. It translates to CASSPWVSGLEKLFF.

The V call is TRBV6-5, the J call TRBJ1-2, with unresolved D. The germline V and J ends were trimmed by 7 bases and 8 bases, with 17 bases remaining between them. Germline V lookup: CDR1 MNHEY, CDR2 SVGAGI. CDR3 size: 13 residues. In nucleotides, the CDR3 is TGTGCCAGCAAGCCCCGGGGTGCGAGAGGCTACACCTTC. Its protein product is CASKPRGARGYTF.

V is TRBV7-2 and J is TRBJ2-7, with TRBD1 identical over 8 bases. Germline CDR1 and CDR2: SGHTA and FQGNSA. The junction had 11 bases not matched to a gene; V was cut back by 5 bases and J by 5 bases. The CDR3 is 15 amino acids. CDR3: CASSLGWTGSDEQYF. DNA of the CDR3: TGTGCCAGCAGCCTGGGATGGACAGGGAGCGACGAGCAGTACTTC.

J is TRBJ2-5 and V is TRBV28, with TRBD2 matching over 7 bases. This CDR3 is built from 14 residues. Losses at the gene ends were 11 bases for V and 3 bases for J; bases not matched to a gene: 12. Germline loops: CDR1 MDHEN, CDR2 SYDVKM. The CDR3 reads CAAKLWAGEETQYF. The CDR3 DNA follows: TGTGCCGCGAAGTTGTGGGCGGGGGAAGAGACCCAGTACTTC.

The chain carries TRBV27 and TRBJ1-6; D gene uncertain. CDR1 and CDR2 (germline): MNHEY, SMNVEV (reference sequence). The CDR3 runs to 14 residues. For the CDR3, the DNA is TGTGCTTCAAACCCCACGGCTGAGCGTTCACCCCTCCACTTT. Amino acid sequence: CASNPTAERSPLHF.

CDR3 in DNA: TGCAGTGCTAGTGGGACTAGCGGGAGGGACGTCTATGAGCAGTACTTC. It specifies CSASGTSGRDVYEQYF. V and J are TRBV20-1 and TRBJ2-7; 16 nucleotides agree with TRBD2. There are 16 residues in the CDR3. CDR1 and CDR2 from the germline V gene are DFQATT and SNEGSKA (reference sequence). Germline trimming cut 3 bases from V and 7 bases from J; bases unmatched to any gene: 9.

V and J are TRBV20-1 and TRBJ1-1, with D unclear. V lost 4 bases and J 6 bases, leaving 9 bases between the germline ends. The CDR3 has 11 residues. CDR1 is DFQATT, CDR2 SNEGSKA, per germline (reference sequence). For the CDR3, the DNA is TGCAGTGCTACCCCAGATTCTGAAGCTTTCTTT. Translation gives CSATPDSEAFF.

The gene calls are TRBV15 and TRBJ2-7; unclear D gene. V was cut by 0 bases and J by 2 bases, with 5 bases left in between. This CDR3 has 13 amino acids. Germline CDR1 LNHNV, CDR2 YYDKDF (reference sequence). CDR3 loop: CATSREQTYEQYF. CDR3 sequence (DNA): TGTGCCACCAGCAGAGAACAGACCTACGAGCAGTACTTC.

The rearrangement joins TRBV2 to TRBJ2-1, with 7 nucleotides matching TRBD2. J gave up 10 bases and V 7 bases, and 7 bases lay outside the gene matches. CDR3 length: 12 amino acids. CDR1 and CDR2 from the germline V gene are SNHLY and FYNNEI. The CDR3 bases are TGTGCCAGCACCCGGACTAGTAGGGAGCAGTTCTTC. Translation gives CASTRTSREQFF.

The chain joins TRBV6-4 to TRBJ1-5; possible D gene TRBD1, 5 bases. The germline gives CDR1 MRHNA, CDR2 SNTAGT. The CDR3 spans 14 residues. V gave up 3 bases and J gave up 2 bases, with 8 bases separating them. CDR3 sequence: CASSEAGCNQPQHF. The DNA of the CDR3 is TGTGCCAGCAGTGAGGCAGGGTGCAATCAGCCCCAGCATTTT.

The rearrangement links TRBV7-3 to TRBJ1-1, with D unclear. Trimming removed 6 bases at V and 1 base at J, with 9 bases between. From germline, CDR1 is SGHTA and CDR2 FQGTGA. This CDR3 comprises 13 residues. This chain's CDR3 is CASSSFGNTEAFF. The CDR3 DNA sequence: TGTGCCAGCAGTTCCTTCGGGAACACTGAAGCTTTCTTT. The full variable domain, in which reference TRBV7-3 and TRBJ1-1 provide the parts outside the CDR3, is GAGVSQTPSNKVTEKGKYVELRCDPISGHTALYWYRQSLGQGPEFLIYFQGTGAADDSGLPNDRFFAVRPEGSVSTLKIQRTERGDSAVYLCASSSFGNTEAFFGQGTRLTVV.

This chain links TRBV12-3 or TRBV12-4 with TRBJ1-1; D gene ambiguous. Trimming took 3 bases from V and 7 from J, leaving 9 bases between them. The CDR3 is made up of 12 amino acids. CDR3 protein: CASSFPAGEAFF. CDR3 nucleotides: TGTGCCAGCAGTTTCCCTGCGGGTGAAGCTTTCTTT.

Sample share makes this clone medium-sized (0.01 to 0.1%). CDR3: CASSSTGLGNQPQHF. The CDR3 coding sequence is TGTGCCAGTAGTTCCACAGGGTTGGGCAATCAGCCCCAGCATTTT. The V gene is TRBV19, the J gene TRBJ1-5; D may be TRBD1 (6 bases). In germline, CDR1 is LNHDA, CDR2 SQIVND (reference sequence). Deletions cut 5 bases from V and 2 bases from J, with 13 bases between. There are 15 residues in the CDR3.

For the CDR3, the DNA is TGCGCCAGCAGCCCTTTCTTGGGAGGGGAGGGTGAAAAACTGTTTTTT. This encodes CASSPFLGGEGEKLFF. The chain couples TRBV4-3 to TRBJ1-4; a possible D gene is TRBD1 (5 bases). This CDR3 has 16 amino acids. The ends were cut back, 4 bases at V and 7 bases at J, with 19 bases in the middle. Germline V gene data show CDR1 as LGHNA and CDR2 as YSLEER.

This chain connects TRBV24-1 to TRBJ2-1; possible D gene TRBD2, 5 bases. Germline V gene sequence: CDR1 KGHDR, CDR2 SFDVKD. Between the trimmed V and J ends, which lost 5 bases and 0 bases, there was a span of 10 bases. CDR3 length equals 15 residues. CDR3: CATSAVGSSYNEQFF. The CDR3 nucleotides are TGTGCCACCAGTGCCGTTGGGAGCTCCTACAATGAGCAGTTCTTC.

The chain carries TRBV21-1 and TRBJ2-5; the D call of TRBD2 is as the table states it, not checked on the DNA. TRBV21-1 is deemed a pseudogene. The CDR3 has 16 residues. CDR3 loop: CASSYAGGGASPTQYF. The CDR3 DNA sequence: TGTGCCAGCAGCTATGCGGGAGGGGGAGCCTCGCCGACCCAGTACTTC.

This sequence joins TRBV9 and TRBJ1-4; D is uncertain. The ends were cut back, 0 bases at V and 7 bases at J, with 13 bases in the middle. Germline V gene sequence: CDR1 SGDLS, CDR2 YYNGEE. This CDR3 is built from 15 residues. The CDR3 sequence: CASSVALGFSEKLFF. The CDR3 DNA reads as TGTGCCAGCAGCGTAGCCCTAGGTTTTAGTGAAAAACTGTTTTTT.

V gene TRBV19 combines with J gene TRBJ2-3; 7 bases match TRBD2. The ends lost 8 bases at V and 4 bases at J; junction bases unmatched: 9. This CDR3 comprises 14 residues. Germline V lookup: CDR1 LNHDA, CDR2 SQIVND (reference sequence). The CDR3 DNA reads TGTGCCAGTGGCGAGGGAGGGTTCTCAGATACGCAGTATTTT. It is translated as CASGEGGFSDTQYF.